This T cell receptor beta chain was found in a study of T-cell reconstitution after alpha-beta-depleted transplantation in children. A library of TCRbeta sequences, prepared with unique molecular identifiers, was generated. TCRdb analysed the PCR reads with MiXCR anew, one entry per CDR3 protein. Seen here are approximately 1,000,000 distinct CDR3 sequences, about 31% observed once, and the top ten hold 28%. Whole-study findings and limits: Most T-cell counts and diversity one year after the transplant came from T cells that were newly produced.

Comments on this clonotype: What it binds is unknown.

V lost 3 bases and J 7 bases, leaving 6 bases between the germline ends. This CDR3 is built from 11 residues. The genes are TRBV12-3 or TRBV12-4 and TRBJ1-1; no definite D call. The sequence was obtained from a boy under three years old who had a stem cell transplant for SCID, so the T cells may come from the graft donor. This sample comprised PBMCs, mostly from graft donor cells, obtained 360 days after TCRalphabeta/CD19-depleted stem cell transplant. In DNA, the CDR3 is TGTGCCAGCAGTTTTGGCCTTGAAGCTTTCTTT. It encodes CASSFGLEAFF.